The 11 T cell receptor beta chains below all came from one sample that was sequenced in a study of blood T cell repertoires in COVID-19. Data came from immunoSEQ multiplex PCR; TCRdb stores just in-frame clones and leaves some out. Seen here are roughly 100,000 clones, 85% to 90% observed once, and the top ten hold 5% to 6.5%. Material for sequencing was peripheral blood. The receptors stem from a human donor in a cohort sampled during active COVID-19.

The V and J genes are TRBV27 and TRBJ2-7, with 11 bases fitting TRBD2. Germline CDR1 MNHEY, CDR2 SMNVEV (reference sequence). The V and J ends lost 5 bases and 5 bases, in that order; junction bases with no gene match: 8. The CDR3 totals 15 residues. CDR3: CASSKLAGVADEQYF. The CDR3 DNA reads as TGTGCCAGCAGTAAACTAGCGGGGGTGGCCGACGAGCAGTACTTC.

This clone was counted a single time. The J gene is TRBJ2-7, the V gene TRBV19; the match to TRBD2 covers 7 bases. Germline CDR1 and CDR2: LNHDA and SQIVND (reference sequence). The trim removed 4 bases at V and 6 bases at J, leaving 12 bases unmatched. The CDR3 sequence is 15 residues long. Here the CDR3 DNA reads TGTGCCAGTAGTACACTCGGGAGGTCCTTGGGCGAGCAGTACTTC. Encoded protein: CASSTLGRSLGEQYF.

This rearrangement joins TRBV7-3 to TRBJ2-1, with 10 bases identical to TRBD2. J was trimmed by 5 bases and V by 5 bases; bases with no gene match: 9. The CDR3 consists of 16 residues. CDR1 and CDR2 (germline): SGHTA, FQGTGA. The CDR3 sequence is CASSGWASGGHNEQFF. For the CDR3, the DNA is TGTGCCAGCAGCGGGTGGGCTAGCGGGGGCCACAATGAGCAGTTCTTC.

For this clone: The same CDR3 is also encoded by other DNA sequences in this sample. This chain joins TRBV9 and TRBJ2-5; 8 bases line up with TRBD2. This CDR3 is built from 14 residues. The trim removed 2 bases at V and 2 bases at J, leaving 2 bases unmatched. Germline assignment: CDR1 SGDLS and CDR2 YYNGEE. CDR3 sequence (DNA): TGTGCCAGCAGCGTTACTAGCGGACAAGAGACCCAGTACTTC. Amino acids: CASSVTSGQETQYF. The full variable domain, in which reference TRBV9 and TRBJ2-5 provide the parts outside the CDR3, is DSGVTQTPKHLITATGQRVTLRCSPRSGDLSVYWYQQSLDQGLQFLIQYYNGEERAKGNILERFSAQQFPDLHSELNLSSLELGDSALYFCASSVTSGQETQYFGPGTRLLVL.

The chain links TRBV18 to TRBJ2-5; TRBD2 agrees at 13 bases. V dropped 1 base and J dropped 7; count of bases not matched to a gene: 9. The length of the CDR3 is 17 residues. CDR1 KGHSH and CDR2 LQKENI come from the germline V gene. CDR3 sequence reads: CASSPLPLAGGPGTQYF. The CDR3 DNA follows: TGTGCCAGCTCACCACTGCCACTAGCGGGAGGGCCTGGGACCCAGTACTTC. Looking up the rest from reference TRBV18 and TRBJ2-5 gives the full variable domain: NAGVMQNPRHLVRRRGQEARLRCSPMKGHSHVYWYRQLPEEGLKFMVYLQKENIIDESGMPKERFSAEFPKEGPSILRIQQVVRGDSAAYFCASSPLPLAGGPGTQYFGPGTRLLVL.

V gene TRBV7-3 combines with J gene TRBJ1-2; D gene ambiguous. In germline, CDR1 is SGHTA, CDR2 FQGTGA. V was shortened by 7 bases and J by 8 bases, with 23 bases between the two germline ends. CDR3 length equals 15 residues. CDR3 region: CASIQPRDAGRGYTF. CDR3 sequence (DNA): TGTGCCAGCATCCAACCGCGCGACGCAGGTCGAGGCTACACCTTC.

This sequence joins TRBV19 and TRBJ2-3; 10 nucleotides align to TRBD2. The CDR3 has 16 amino acids. V shed 4 bases, J shed 5 bases, and the junction held 9 bases outside the gene matches. Per germline, CDR1 LNHDA and CDR2 SQIVND (reference sequence). CDR3 region: CASSTTLAGVVDTQYF. Written as DNA, the CDR3 is TGTGCCAGTAGTACGACCCTAGCGGGAGTGGTAGATACGCAGTATTTT. The full variable domain, with the rest looked up from reference TRBV19 and TRBJ2-3, is DGGITQSPKYLFRKEGQNVTLSCEQNLNHDAMYWYRQDPGQGLRLIYYSQIVNDFQKGDIAEGYSVSREKKESFPLTVTSAQKNPTAFYLCASSTTLAGVVDTQYFGPGTRLTVL.

The chain uses TRBV6-6 and TRBJ1-4; D ambiguous. The CDR3 extends over 14 amino acids. The germline CDR1 and CDR2 sequences are MNHNY and SVGAGI (reference sequence). The V and J ends lost 6 bases and 0 bases respectively, with 8 bases between them. CDR3 loop: CASREVATNEKLFF. DNA for the CDR3: TGTGCCAGCAGAGAGGTTGCAACTAATGAAAAACTGTTTTTT.

On this clone: A read error may account for a junction end that differs from germline. V gene TRBV12-3 or TRBV12-4 combines with J gene TRBJ2-1; unclear D gene. The CDR3 runs to 10 residues. DNA of the CDR3: TGCATTCCAGTCATCCATGAGCAGTTCTTC. It encodes CIPVIHEQFF.

The CDR3 loop is CASSHENTGFQYF. The CDR3 nucleotides are TGTGCCAGCAGCCATGAAAATACGGGTTTTCAGTACTTC. This chain uses TRBV7-3 with TRBJ2-4; the D is unclear. With 5 bases removed from V and 11 bases from J, the gap between germline ends came to 16 bases. This CDR3 is built from 13 residues. CDR1 is SGHTA and CDR2 is FQGTGA in the germline V gene.

The chain links TRBV7-9 to TRBJ2-7; 7 nucleotides match TRBD2. Unmatched junction bases numbered 9, after V lost 2 bases and J lost 5 bases. The CDR3 contains 15 residues. In germline, CDR1 is SEHNR, CDR2 FQNEAQ (reference sequence). CDR3 sequence (DNA): TGTGCCAGCAGCTTAAGCGGGGCGGTCTCACACGAGCAGTACTTC. Protein: CASSLSGAVSHEQYF.